This entry describes one T cell receptor beta chain. It was negative isolation that provided the CD8+ and CD4+ T cells, whereas TEMRA cells were enriched by FACS. With random hexamers, reverse transcription was performed on about 0.5 to 1 ug of RNA. TCRdb re-derived calls from the immunoSEQ multiplex PCR reads in MiXCR, one entry per CDR3 protein. The data contain about 60,000 distinct CDR3 sequences, more than 80% of them singletons. Germline values: CDR1 SGHNT, CDR2 YYREEE (reference sequence). The CDR3 runs 14 residues. Trimming left V 4 bases short and J 10 bases short, with 15 bases between. This entry is derived from a study of CD8 T cells in Susac syndrome.

The genes are TRBV5-4 and TRBJ1-6, with D perhaps matching TRBD1 (6 bases). The sequenced material came from CD8+ T cells from PBMCs. The sequence was collected from a human donor in good health. CDR3 coding DNA: TGTGCCAGCAGCCCGGAGACAGGCGGATCACCCCTCCACTTT. It is translated as CASSPETGGSPLHF.